Each of the 27 T cell receptor beta chains below was sequenced from the same sample in a study of shared clonotypes between healthy human individuals. TCRdb's copy holds only in-frame clones and misses some; the assay was immunoSEQ multiplex PCR. The sample yields some 2,500,000 clones, approximately 93% seen once. The source material was naive CD4+ T cells from PBMCs. Subset: CD45RA+ positively selected. The receptors derive from a young man in good health. Some clones in this sample may be carry-over from other donors' samples.

V gene TRBV15 combines with J gene TRBJ2-1; D might be TRBD1 (6 bases). Germline values: CDR1 LNHNV, CDR2 YYDKDF (reference sequence). The CDR3 has 14 residues. V lost 3 bases and J 12 bases, leaving 18 bases between the germline ends. This CDR3 is CATSSGYRESVQFF. The CDR3 DNA sequence: TGTGCCACCAGCAGTGGGTACAGGGAATCGGTGCAGTTCTTC.

The chain recombines TRBV2 with TRBJ1-4; tentatively, D is TRBD1 (5 bases). The CDR3 runs to 15 residues. Per germline, CDR1 SNHLY and CDR2 FYNNEI. V lost 0 bases, J lost 7 bases, and 12 bases lay in between. The CDR3 spells CASSEALGGGEKLFF. The DNA for the CDR3 is TGTGCCAGCAGTGAAGCGCTGGGGGGAGGTGAAAAACTGTTTTTT.

The rearrangement links TRBV28 to TRBJ2-7, with 13 positions matching TRBD2. J lost 3 bases, V lost 5 bases, and 4 bases had no gene match. The CDR3 contains 15 residues. CDR1 is MDHEN, CDR2 SYDVKM, per germline. The CDR3, as DNA: TGTGCCAGCAGTCCACGGACTAGCGGGAGCTACGAGCAGTACTTC. Residues: CASSPRTSGSYEQYF.

The J gene is TRBJ2-7, the V gene TRBV30; D is ambiguous. CDR1 is GTSNPN, CDR2 SVGIG, per germline (reference sequence). CDR3 length: 15 residues. V dropped 4 bases and J dropped 2 bases, with 18 bases sitting between them. Here the CDR3 reads CAWTPVIVLPYEQYF. The CDR3 DNA reads as TGTGCCTGGACCCCCGTAATCGTTCTCCCCTACGAGCAGTACTTC.

The J gene is TRBJ2-7, the V gene TRBV29-1; D call uncertain. V was shortened by 5 bases and J by 2 bases, with 13 bases between the two germline ends. From germline, CDR1 is SQVTM and CDR2 ANQGSEA. This CDR3 region has 13 residues. CDR3 sequence reads: CSVRVDLTYEQYF. In DNA, the CDR3 is TGCAGCGTTCGGGTGGATCTAACCTACGAGCAGTACTTC.

Details on this clone: Distinct nucleotide sequences in the sample also encode this CDR3. The chain recombines TRBV6-5 with TRBJ2-7, with TRBD2 as a possible D gene (5 bases). This CDR3 has 13 residues. CDR1 MNHEY and CDR2 SVGAGI come from the germline V gene. Trimming removed 2 bases from V and 7 bases from J, with 12 bases in between. The CDR3 loop is CASSYGGRGEQYF. The CDR3 DNA follows: TGTGCCAGCAGTTACGGTGGGAGAGGTGAGCAGTACTTC.

About this clone itself: Relative to the germline gene, one junction end is altered; a read error may explain this. The genes are TRBV7-3 and TRBJ2-1; D unresolved. The CDR3 is 15 residues long. Germline-derived CDR1 and CDR2 are SGHTA and FQGTGA. Here the CDR3 reads CASSLGYFSYDEQFF. The CDR3 DNA reads as TGTGCCAGCAGCTTGGGCTATTTTAGCTACGATGAGCAGTTCTTC.

This chain links TRBV7-9 with TRBJ2-4; D unclear. The CDR3 runs to 16 residues. Trimming cost V 4 bases and J 0 bases, with 13 bases left between them. Germline-derived CDR1 and CDR2 are SEHNR and FQNEAQ (reference sequence). The CDR3 is CASSSGQTLAKNIQYF. CDR3 sequence (DNA): TGTGCCAGCAGCTCGGGCCAAACCCTAGCCAAAAACATTCAGTACTTC.

The chain uses TRBV28 and TRBJ2-7; D possibly corresponds to TRBD1 (7 bases). Germline V gene lookup returns CDR1 MDHEN and CDR2 SYDVKM. V was clipped by 8 bases and J by 3 bases, with 14 bases between them. The CDR3 contains 13 residues. CDR3 protein: CASCAGQNYEQYF. In DNA form, the CDR3 reads TGTGCCAGCTGTGCGGGACAGAACTACGAGCAGTACTTC. Based on the CDR3 plus reference TRBV28 and TRBJ2-7, the full variable domain is DVKVTQSSRYLVKRTGEKVFLECVQDMDHENMFWYRQDPGLGLRLIYFSYDVKMKEKGDIPEGYSVSREKKERFSLILESASTNQTSMYLCASCAGQNYEQYFGPGTRLTVT.

The genes are TRBV5-4 and TRBJ2-2; TRBD2 matches 8 bases. The CDR3 consists of 16 residues. Germline CDR1 reads SGHNT; CDR2 reads YYREEE (reference sequence). The J segment lost 0 bases and the V segment lost 4 bases, leaving 5 bases of the junction unmatched. The CDR3 spells CASSDGLAANTGELFF. The CDR3 nucleotides are TGTGCCAGCAGCGATGGACTAGCCGCGAACACCGGGGAGCTGTTTTTT.

The chain uses TRBV19 and TRBJ1-5; no definite D call. The V gene's germline CDR1 is LNHDA and CDR2 SQIVND (reference sequence). V lost 3 bases to trimming and J lost 5 bases, with 17 bases between them. The CDR3 has 16 amino acids. Here the CDR3 reads CASSIYGTPTYQPQHF. The CDR3 nucleotides read TGTGCCAGTAGTATTTATGGAACGCCGACATATCAGCCCCAGCATTTT.

CDR3 bases: TGTGCCAGCAGCCAAAGGGTGGGCATAAGCTCCTACGAGCAGTACTTC. Translated, it gives CASSQRVGISSYEQYF. The chain employs TRBV4-2 and TRBJ2-7, with D unresolved. The CDR3 runs to 16 residues. Between the trimmed V and J ends, which lost 2 bases and 0 bases, there was a span of 14 bases. Germline CDR1 LGHNA, CDR2 YNFKEQ.

The chain has TRBV19 and TRBJ2-2, with D possibly being TRBD1 or TRBD2 (5 bases each). Germline CDR1 and CDR2: LNHDA and SQIVND (reference sequence). The CDR3 covers 17 residues. Trimming took off 1 base at V and 7 bases at J, with 19 bases between the two ends. The CDR3 sequence is CASSIGPRGPQGGELFF. Here the CDR3 DNA reads TGTGCCAGTAGTATAGGTCCCCGGGGACCCCAGGGCGGGGAGCTGTTTTTT.

The rearrangement joins TRBV28 to TRBJ2-1; the match to TRBD2 covers 9 bases. Looked up from germline, CDR1 is MDHEN and CDR2 is SYDVKM. Trimming cost V 6 bases and J 2 bases; bases outside gene matches: 14. The CDR3 runs to 18 residues. CDR3 DNA: TGTGCCAGCAGCCCCTTTAACACGCGGGGGGGAGCCTACAATGAGCAGTTCTTC. Translation gives CASSPFNTRGGAYNEQFF.

The chain has TRBV4-1 and TRBJ2-7; TRBD2 matches at 7 bases. Germline CDR1 is MGHRA and CDR2 is YSYEKL. J gave up 2 bases and V 4 bases, and 20 bases lay outside the gene matches. This CDR3 region has 19 residues. The CDR3, as DNA: TGCGCCAGCAGCCCGCGATCCAGTCGCGAGCGGGGAAATGCCTACGAGCAGTACTTC. Protein: CASSPRSSRERGNAYEQYF.

In regard to this clone: This same CDR3 is encoded by further DNA sequences in the sample. The chain joins TRBV7-2 to TRBJ2-1; 10 positions match TRBD2. V shed 2 bases and J 4 bases; nucleotides not matched to a gene: 2. Germline V gives CDR1 SGHTA, CDR2 FQGNSA. The CDR3 runs 15 residues. The CDR3 spells CASSLLAGVYNEQFF. CDR3 in DNA: TGTGCCAGCAGCTTACTAGCGGGAGTTTACAATGAGCAGTTCTTC. The full variable domain, in which reference TRBV7-2 and TRBJ2-1 provide the parts outside the CDR3, is GAGVSQSPSNKVTEKGKDVELRCDPISGHTALYWYRQSLGQGLEFLIYFQGNSAPDKSGLPSDRFSAERTGGSVSTLTIQRTQQEDSAVYLCASSLLAGVYNEQFFGPGTRLTVL.

This clone is a singleton in its sample. The rearrangement uses TRBV9 and TRBJ2-7; D unresolved. The CDR3 has 15 amino acids. Germline CDR1 reads SGDLS; CDR2 reads YYNGEE. Trimming left V 4 bases short and J 5 bases short, with 19 bases between. CDR3 DNA sequence: TGTGCCAGCAGCCCTCTGGGCTCCCGAAACGACGAGCAGTACTTC. This translates into CASSPLGSRNDEQYF.

The genes are TRBV7-2 and TRBJ2-5, with D tentatively TRBD2 (5 bases). V gave up 1 base and J gave up 14 bases, with 17 bases separating them. Germline values: CDR1 SGHTA, CDR2 FQGNSA. This CDR3 is built from 13 residues. The CDR3 loop reads CASSLGRPTDLYF. The DNA for the CDR3 is TGTGCCAGCAGCTTAGGTCGTCCTACGGACTTATACTTC. The variable domain in full, completed from reference TRBV7-2 and TRBJ2-5, reads GAGVSQSPSNKVTEKGKDVELRCDPISGHTALYWYRQSLGQGLEFLIYFQGNSAPDKSGLPSDRFSAERTGGSVSTLTIQRTQQEDSAVYLCASSLGRPTDLYFGPGTRLLVL.

The chain couples TRBV7-9 to TRBJ2-7; D tentatively fits TRBD1 or TRBD2 (5 bases each). The CDR3 contains 12 residues. Trimming left V 8 bases short and J 7 bases short, with 15 bases between. The V gene's germline CDR1 is SEHNR and CDR2 FQNEAQ (reference sequence). The CDR3 DNA reads as TGTGCCAGCGCCAGGGACGCTCAAGAGCAGTACTTC. It encodes CASARDAQEQYF.

Details on this clone: This same CDR3 is encoded by further DNA sequences in the sample. The chain combines TRBV9 with TRBJ2-7; TRBD1 aligns across 7 bases. J gave up 2 bases and V 4 bases, and 6 bases lay outside the gene matches. The CDR3 is 14 residues long. Germline CDR1 and CDR2: SGDLS and YYNGEE. The CDR3 DNA reads TGTGCCAGCAGCCCCCGACAGGGAACCTACGAGCAGTACTTC. Its translation is CASSPRQGTYEQYF. Filled out from reference TRBV9 and TRBJ2-7, the complete variable domain reads DSGVTQTPKHLITATGQRVTLRCSPRSGDLSVYWYQQSLDQGLQFLIQYYNGEERAKGNILERFSAQQFPDLHSELNLSSLELGDSALYFCASSPRQGTYEQYFGPGTRLTVT.

The chain links TRBV28 to TRBJ1-4, with D tentatively TRBD1 (5 bases). The CDR3 runs to 15 residues. The germline V gene encodes CDR1 MDHEN and CDR2 SYDVKM. The ends were cut back, 5 bases at V and 6 bases at J, with 16 bases in the middle. This chain's CDR3 is CASSPRGRVDEKLFF. DNA for the CDR3: TGTGCCAGCAGTCCAAGGGGCAGGGTGGATGAAAAACTGTTTTTT.

V and J are TRBV9 and TRBJ2-3; D not resolved. With 0 bases removed from V and 0 bases from J, the gap between germline ends came to 5 bases. This CDR3 region has 14 residues. CDR1 and CDR2 (germline): SGDLS, YYNGEE. The CDR3 sequence: CASSVAKSTDTQYF. In nucleotides, the CDR3 is TGTGCCAGCAGCGTAGCGAAAAGCACAGATACGCAGTATTTT.

The chain joins TRBV4-1 to TRBJ1-1; weak D call: TRBD1 (5 bases). The CDR3 is 16 amino acids. Germline loops: CDR1 MGHRA, CDR2 YSYEKL. Trimming took 1 base from V and 5 from J, leaving 17 bases between them. The CDR3 nucleotides read TGCGCCAGCAGCCAAGGGTGGGTCGGAGGGGAAACTGAAGCTTTCTTT. It specifies CASSQGWVGGETEAFF.

The V call is TRBV7-9, the J call TRBJ2-5; the D gene is possibly TRBD1 (6 bases). CDR1 and CDR2 (germline): SEHNR, FQNEAQ (reference sequence). The CDR3 runs 14 residues. The V end was cut by 5 bases, the J end by 4 bases, with 14 bases between. In DNA form, the CDR3 reads TGTGCCAGCAGCGACAACAGGGTCAGAGAGACCCAGTACTTC. This codes for CASSDNRVRETQYF.

The chain combines TRBV2 with TRBJ2-4; 7 nucleotides match TRBD1. Germline CDR1 is SNHLY and CDR2 is FYNNEI. There are 17 residues in the CDR3. V shed 6 bases and J 0 bases; nucleotides not matched to a gene: 11. CDR3 in DNA: TGTGCCAGCAGGGGGGACAGCCCAGGCCTAGCCAAAAACATTCAGTACTTC. Its protein product is CASRGDSPGLAKNIQYF.

V and J are TRBV19 and TRBJ1-1; perhaps TRBD1 as D (5 bases). The CDR3 consists of 14 residues. V was shortened by 6 bases and J by 5 bases, with 16 bases between the two germline ends. Germline V gene lookup returns CDR1 LNHDA and CDR2 SQIVND (reference sequence). CDR3 region: CASRDEQVSTEAFF. The CDR3 nucleotides are TGTGCCAGTAGGGACGAACAGGTTTCTACTGAAGCTTTCTTT.

In DNA form, the CDR3 reads TGTGCCAGCAGCTTAAAAAGCGCACGCCTTGGGGAGACCCAGTACTTC. Its protein product is CASSLKSARLGETQYF. This chain connects TRBV5-8 to TRBJ2-5; no clear D gene. In germline, CDR1 is SGHTS, CDR2 YDEGEE. The V and J ends lost 2 bases and 5 bases respectively, with 19 bases between them. The CDR3 is 16 residues long.